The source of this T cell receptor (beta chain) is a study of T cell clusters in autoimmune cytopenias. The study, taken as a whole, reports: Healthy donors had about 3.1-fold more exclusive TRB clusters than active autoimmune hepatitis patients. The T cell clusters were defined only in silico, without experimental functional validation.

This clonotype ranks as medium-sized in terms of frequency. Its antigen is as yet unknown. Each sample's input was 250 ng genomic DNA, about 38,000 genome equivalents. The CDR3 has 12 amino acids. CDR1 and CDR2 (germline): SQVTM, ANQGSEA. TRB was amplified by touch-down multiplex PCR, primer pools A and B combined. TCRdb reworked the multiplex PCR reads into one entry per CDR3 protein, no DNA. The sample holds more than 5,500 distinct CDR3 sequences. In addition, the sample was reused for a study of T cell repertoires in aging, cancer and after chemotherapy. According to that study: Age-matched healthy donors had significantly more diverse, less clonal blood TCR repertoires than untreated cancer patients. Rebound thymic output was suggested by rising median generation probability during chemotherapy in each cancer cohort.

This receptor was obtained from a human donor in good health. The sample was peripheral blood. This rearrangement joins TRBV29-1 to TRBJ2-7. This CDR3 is CSVGASEYEQYF.